What follows is one TCR beta chain and its context. Assay used: immunoSEQ multiplex PCR; TCRdb lists only in-frame clones, some missing. The data hold over 200,000 clones, with about nine tenths observed a single time. This sample is part of a study of blood T cell repertoires in COVID-19. Source material: peripheral blood. This sequence was found in a woman aged 60-75 years with acute or convalescent COVID-19.

CDR3 region: CAITPRQENNYGYTF. CDR3 coding DNA: TGTGCCATCACTCCCCGACAGGAAAATAACTATGGCTACACCTTC. V usage is TRBV10-3 and J usage is TRBJ1-2, with a weak D call TRBD1 (6 bases). The CDR3 spans 15 residues. Germline-derived CDR1 and CDR2 are ENHRY and SYGVKD. V lost 7 bases and J lost 1, with 16 bases in between.